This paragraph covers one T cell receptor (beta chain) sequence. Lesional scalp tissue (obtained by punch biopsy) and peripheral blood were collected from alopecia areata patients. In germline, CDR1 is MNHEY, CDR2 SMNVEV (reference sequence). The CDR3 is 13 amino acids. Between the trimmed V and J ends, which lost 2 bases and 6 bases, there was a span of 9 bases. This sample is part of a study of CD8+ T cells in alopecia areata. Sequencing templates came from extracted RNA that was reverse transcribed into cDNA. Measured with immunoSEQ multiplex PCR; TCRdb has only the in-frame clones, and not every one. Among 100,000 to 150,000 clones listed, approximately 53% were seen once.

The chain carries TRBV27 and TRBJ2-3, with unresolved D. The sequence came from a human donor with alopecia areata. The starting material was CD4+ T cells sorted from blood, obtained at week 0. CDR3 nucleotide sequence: TGTGCCAGCAGTTTAGGCTTAGAGGATACGCAGTATTTT. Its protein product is CASSLGLEDTQYF.